This TCR beta chain stems from a study of neoadjuvant nivolumab and ipilimumab in lung cancer. Assay used: immunoSEQ multiplex PCR; TCRdb lists only in-frame clones, some missing. The sample lists fewer than 20,000 clones, around 87% occurring once. Germline V gene sequence: CDR1 SGHDN, CDR2 FVKESK. The CDR3 has 17 amino acids. Trimming took 1 base from V and 3 from J; bases not matched to a gene: 9. Findings and limits, study-wide: From pretherapy to surgery, tumor richness and clonality rose with dual therapy. TCR clonality did not significantly correlate with pathologic tumor regression. Resected-tumor TCR richness correlated positively with pretherapy blood richness. Compared with tumor-adjacent uninvolved lung, resected tumors showed greater richness and clonality.

Concerning this clone: Its cognate antigen is unknown.

This TCR was sampled from an adult with non-small cell lung cancer. This chain uses TRBV14 with TRBJ2-7; 10 bases fit TRBD1. The sample in question was peripheral blood, obtained before neoadjuvant nivolumab, alone or with ipilimumab. CDR3 residues: CASSQGTGGWLNYEQYF. CDR3 nucleotide sequence: TGTGCCAGCAGCCAAGGGACAGGGGGATGGCTCAACTACGAGCAGTACTTC.